These T cell receptor beta chains were read from a single sample in a study of cytotoxic CD8 clonotypes in ibrutinib-treated CLL. Here immunoSEQ multiplex PCR was the method, and the copy in TCRdb shows in-frame clones only, minus some. The table records fewer than 50,000 clones, around half of them present only once. Sequencing was performed on PBMCs, taken after 12 months of ibrutinib treatment. These receptors all come from a human donor with chronic lymphocytic leukemia. Both conserved end residues are part of each CDR3. A D gene is named only where the DNA matches it firmly. The size of a clone is reported for some rows only, either as once, few or many, or as a class for expanded clones.

size,D,J,V,DNA,CDR3
few,-,TRBJ1-6,TRBV9,TGTGCCAGCAGCGCGGCAGGGAATGGTAATTCACCCCTCCACTTT,CASSAAGNGNSPLHF
-,-,TRBJ1-1,TRBV19,TGTGCCAGTAGTACCCAGGAAAACACTGAAGCTTTCTTT,CASSTQENTEAFF
-,-,TRBJ2-7,TRBV7-2,TGTGCCAGCAGCTTAGAAAGGTTTTCCGAGCAATACTTC,CASSLERFSEQYF
few,TRBD1,TRBJ2-2,TRBV18,TGTGCCAGCTCATTTCGGGGACAGGACACCGGGGAGCTGTTTTTT,CASSFRGQDTGELFF
-,-,TRBJ2-3,TRBV9,TGTGCCAGCAGCGTGCTTTTGGATACGCAGTATTTT,CASSVLLDTQYF
-,TRBD1,TRBJ1-2,TRBV10-3,TGTGCCATCAGTGAAGGGACAGGGGGTAACTATGGCTACACCTTC,CAISEGTGGNYGYTF
many,TRBD2,TRBJ2-1,TRBV28,TGTGCCAGCAGTTGGACTAGCGGAAATGAGCAGTTCTTC,CASSWTSGNEQFF
once,-,TRBJ2-7,TRBV19,TGTGCCAGTAGTATTGGGCCGTCTCTCTACGAGCAGTACTTC,CASSIGPSLYEQYF
-,TRBD1,TRBJ1-2,TRBV6-6,TGTGCCAGCAGGCCCGGGACAGGGGGCGACACCTTC,CASRPGTGGDTF
-,-,TRBJ1-5,TRBV7-8,TGTGCCAGCAGCTTAGCGCCGGGGATGGGCAATCAGCCCCAGCATTTT,CASSLAPGMGNQPQHF
-,-,TRBJ2-7,TRBV29-1,TGCAGCGTTGATAGCGGTTTGCGGGGCGAGCAGTACTTC,CSVDSGLRGEQYF
-,TRBD1,TRBJ1-2,TRBV19,TGTGCCAGTAGCGGACAGGCAGATTTTAACTATGGCTACACCTTC,CASSGQADFNYGYTF
-,TRBD2,TRBJ2-7,TRBV27,TGTGCCAGCAGTTTCGTAGCGGGAGCGACCTACGAGCAGTACTTC,CASSFVAGATYEQYF
-,-,TRBJ2-1,TRBV15,TGTGCCACCAGCTCCCGTTTGTTCACTGAGCAGTTCTTC,CATSSRLFTEQFF
-,TRBD2,TRBJ2-1,TRBV4-1,TGCGCCAGCAGCCGGTCCGGGACTAGCGAGGGAAATGAGCAGTTCTTC,CASSRSGTSEGNEQFF
-,-,TRBJ2-5,TRBV5-1,TGCGCCAGCAGCCTACCCACAGGGGAGGCGGAGACCCAGTACTTC,CASSLPTGEAETQYF
-,-,TRBJ2-5,TRBV7-2,TGTGCCAGCAGTCGGACAGTGATACGAGAGACCCAGTACTTC,CASSRTVIRETQYF
-,-,TRBJ1-4,TRBV9,TGTGCCAGCAGCGGACCCTTGGCGAATGAAAAACTGTTTTTT,CASSGPLANEKLFF
-,-,TRBJ1-1,TRBV30,TGTGCCTGGAGCGAGATCTTGAACACTGAAGCTTTCTTT,CAWSEILNTEAFF
-,-,TRBJ2-3,TRBV27,TGTGCCAGCAGTTTTGGGACAACCGTGGATACGCAGTATTTT,CASSFGTTVDTQYF
many,TRBD2,TRBJ2-7,TRBV18,TGTGCCAGCTCATCTGCGGGTAGCGGGAGTTTCCACGAGCAGTACTTC,CASSSAGSGSFHEQYF
few,TRBD1,TRBJ1-2,TRBV5-4,TGTGCCAGCAGCTTTCGACAGGGGGCGTCGGATGGCTACACCTTC,CASSFRQGASDGYTF
few,-,TRBJ1-6,TRBV28,TGTGCCAGCAGTTTTTTGGGGAATAATTCACCCCTCCACTTT,CASSFLGNNSPLHF
few,-,TRBJ1-4,TRBV6-1,TGTGCCAGGATGACCCCGGACCCCCTTAATGAAAAACTGTTTTTT,CARMTPDPLNEKLFF
few,-,TRBJ2-7,TRBV9,TGTGCCAGCAGCCCGGGATCCTACGAGCAGTACTTC,CASSPGSYEQYF
few,-,TRBJ2-2,TRBV28,TGTGCCAGCAGTTTACTCCTTAACACCGGGGAGCTGTTTTTT,CASSLLLNTGELFF
-,-,TRBJ2-1,TRBV7-2,TGTGCCAGCAGCCCTGACCGTTCTTTGGAGCAGTTCTTC,CASSPDRSLEQFF
-,TRBD1,TRBJ1-2,TRBV19,TGTGCCAGTAGTATCCCTTCTCCGGGACAGGCGATACCTTATGGCTACACCTTC,CASSIPSPGQAIPYGYTF
-,-,TRBJ2-5,TRBV2,TGTGCCTCAAGGGGGGGTCGAGAGACCCAGTACTTC,CASRGGRETQYF
-,TRBD2,TRBJ2-7,TRBV4-1,TGCGCCAGCAGCCACATGGCGGAGCGGGGCTCCTACGAGCAGTACTTC,CASSHMAERGSYEQYF
-,TRBD1,TRBJ1-2,TRBV18,TGTGCCAGCTCACCGCCCGGGACAGTTAATAGTGGCTACACCTTC,CASSPPGTVNSGYTF
-,TRBD1,TRBJ2-3,TRBV18,TGTGCCAGCTCACGAATTCAGGGGGCCACAGATACGCAGTATTTT,CASSRIQGATDTQYF
few,-,TRBJ1-1,TRBV2,TGTGCCAGCAGTCCCTCAAGTGGGGGCACTGAAGCTTTCTTT,CASSPSSGGTEAFF
-,TRBD2,TRBJ2-1,TRBV7-9,TGTGCCAGCAGCTTAACTAGCGGAACATACAATGAGCAGTTCTTC,CASSLTSGTYNEQFF
-,-,TRBJ2-3,TRBV7-9,TGTGCCAGCAGCACGGCAGGGTTCACAGATACGCAGTATTTT,CASSTAGFTDTQYF
-,-,TRBJ2-1,TRBV5-1,TGCGCCAGCAGCCTGAATCACAACGCGCGCTACAATGAGCAGTTCTTC,CASSLNHNARYNEQFF
-,-,TRBJ2-5,TRBV7-2,TGTGCCAGCAGCCGGAGTATTAAGTCAGGACAGTCCCAAGAGACCCAGTACTTC,CASSRSIKSGQSQETQYF
-,-,TRBJ2-2,TRBV7-2,TGTGCCAGCAGCTTAGTAGCGCCCAATACCGGGGAGCTGTTTTTT,CASSLVAPNTGELFF
-,-,TRBJ1-2,TRBV19,TGTGCCAGTAGTCCGGACAGCACCGACTATGGCTACACCTTC,CASSPDSTDYGYTF
few,TRBD1,TRBJ2-2,TRBV30,TGTGCCTGGAGCGGACAGGGGAACACCGGGGAGCTGTTTTTT,CAWSGQGNTGELFF
-,TRBD2,TRBJ2-1,TRBV11-3,TGTGCCAGCAGCGTCAGCGGGAGTAAGGATGAGCAGTTCTTC,CASSVSGSKDEQFF
-,-,TRBJ1-1,TRBV2,TGTGCCAGCAGCACGACAGAGAACACTGAAGCTTTCTTT,CASSTTENTEAFF
-,-,TRBJ2-3,TRBV5-1,TGCGCCAGCAGCTTGGTTCCACGTACAGATACGCAGTATTTT,CASSLVPRTDTQYF
-,-,TRBJ2-1,TRBV7-2,TGTGCCAGCAGCATTGACAGGCTTTCCTACAATGAGCAGTTCTTC,CASSIDRLSYNEQFF
-,TRBD1,TRBJ2-5,TRBV5-3,TGTGCCAGCAGTCGGACAGGATCGGGAGAGACCCAGTACTTC,CASSRTGSGETQYF
-,-,TRBJ1-1,TRBV15,TGTGCCACCAGCAGAGAGAGGACCGAGAACACTGAAGCTTTCTTT,CATSRERTENTEAFF
-,TRBD2,TRBJ2-7,TRBV19,TGTGCCAGTAGTATAGGACTAGCCAAGAACTACGAGCAGTACTTC,CASSIGLAKNYEQYF
few,-,TRBJ2-7,TRBV7-9,TGTGCCAGCAGCCGGGACGGCGCCTACGAGCAGTACTTC,CASSRDGAYEQYF
-,-,TRBJ1-6,TRBV27,TGTGCCAGCAGTTCCTCACAGGGAACCTCCTATAATTCACCCCTCCACTTT,CASSSSQGTSYNSPLHF